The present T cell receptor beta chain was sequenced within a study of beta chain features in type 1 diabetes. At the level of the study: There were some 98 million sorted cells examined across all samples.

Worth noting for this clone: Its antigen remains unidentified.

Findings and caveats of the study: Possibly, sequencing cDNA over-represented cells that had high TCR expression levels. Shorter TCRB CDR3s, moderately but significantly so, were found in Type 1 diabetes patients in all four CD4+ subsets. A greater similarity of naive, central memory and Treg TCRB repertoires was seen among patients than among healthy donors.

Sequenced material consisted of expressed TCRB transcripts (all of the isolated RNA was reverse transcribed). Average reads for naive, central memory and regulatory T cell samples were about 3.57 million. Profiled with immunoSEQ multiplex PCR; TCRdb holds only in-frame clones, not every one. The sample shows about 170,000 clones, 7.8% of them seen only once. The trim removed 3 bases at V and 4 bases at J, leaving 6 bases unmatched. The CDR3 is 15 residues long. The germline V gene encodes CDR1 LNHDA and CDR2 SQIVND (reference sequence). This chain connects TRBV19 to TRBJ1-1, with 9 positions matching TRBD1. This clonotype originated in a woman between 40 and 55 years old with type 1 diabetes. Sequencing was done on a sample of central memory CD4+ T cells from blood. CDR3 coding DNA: TGTGCCAGTAGTATGGCCCGGGACAGGGTCACTGAAGCTTTCTTT. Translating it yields CASSMARDRVTEAFF.